The following is a TCR beta chain sequence with its context. This entry is derived from a study of T cell changes during pregnancy in multiple sclerosis. J gave up 7 bases and V 2 bases, and 0 bases lay outside the gene matches. Looked up from germline, CDR1 is LNHDA and CDR2 is SQIVND (reference sequence). This CDR3 region has 13 residues. Sequenced by immunoSEQ multiplex PCR; TCRdb stores in-frame clones only, minus some. The sample gives 75,000 to 80,000 clones, about 93% of which show up once; 2% to 3% is in the top ten. The chain uses TRBV19 and TRBJ2-2; 8 nucleotides align to TRBD2. This TCR was sampled from a female donor in good health, enrolled as a control in a pregnancy study. Sequenced material: peripheral blood, taken after pregnancy. The DNA of the CDR3 is TGTGCCAGTAGTATAAGCGGGAGCGGGGAGCTGTTTTTT. Its protein is CASSISGSGELFF.